This TCR beta chain was profiled in a study of T cells in Graves' hyperthyroidism and ophthalmopathy. About the study: Peripheral blood was acquired at first diagnosis, ahead of any therapy whatsoever.

Patients were aged 18 to 65, had disease duration under 2 months, and had newly diagnosed hyperthyroidism. The length of the CDR3 is 16 residues. Germline CDR1 reads MDHEN; CDR2 reads SYDVKM. The germline V and J ends were trimmed by 5 bases and 7 bases, with 20 bases remaining between them. This clonotype was counted only a few times. Its antigen is not identified. RNA transcripts provided the source from which TCR beta CDR3 regions were amplified. Using the HTBI primer set, a first-round RT-PCR was run on the TCR CDR3. A single record per CDR3 protein comes from TCRdb applying MiXCR to the multiplex PCR reads. The sample has a few hundred thousand distinct CDR3 sequences, 15% to 19% seen once. Study observations and caveats: Blood held most thyroid clonotypes expanded above 0.001 frequency.

Sequences were obtained from blood. The sequence derives from a woman aged 18-29 years with Graves' hyperthyroidism. V and J are TRBV28 and TRBJ1-4, with D possibly matching TRBD1 (6 bases). CDR3 DNA: TGTGCCAGCAGTCCTCGCGGGGGACATTGGGGTGAAAAACTGTTTTTT. This codes for CASSPRGGHWGEKLFF.